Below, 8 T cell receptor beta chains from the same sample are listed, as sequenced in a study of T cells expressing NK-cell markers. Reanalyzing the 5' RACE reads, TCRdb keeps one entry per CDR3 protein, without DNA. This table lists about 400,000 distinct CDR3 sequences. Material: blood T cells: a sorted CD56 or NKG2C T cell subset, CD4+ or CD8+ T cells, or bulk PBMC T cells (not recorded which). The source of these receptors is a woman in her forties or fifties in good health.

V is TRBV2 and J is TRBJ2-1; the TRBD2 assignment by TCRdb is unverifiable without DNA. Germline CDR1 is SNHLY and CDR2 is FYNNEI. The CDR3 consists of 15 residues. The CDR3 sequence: CASSTAGGNYNEQFF.

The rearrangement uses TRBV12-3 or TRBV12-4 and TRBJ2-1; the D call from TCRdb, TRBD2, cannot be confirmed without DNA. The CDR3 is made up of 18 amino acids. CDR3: CASSRLAGRLSSYNEQFF.

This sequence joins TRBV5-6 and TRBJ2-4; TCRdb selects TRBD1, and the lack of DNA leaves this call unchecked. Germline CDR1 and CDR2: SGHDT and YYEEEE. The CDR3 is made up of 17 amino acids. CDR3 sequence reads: CASSSGAGLGIKNIQYF.

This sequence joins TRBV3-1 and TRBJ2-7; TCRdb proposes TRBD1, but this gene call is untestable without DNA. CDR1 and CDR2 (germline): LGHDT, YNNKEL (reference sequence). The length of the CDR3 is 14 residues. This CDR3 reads CASSQTGQSYEQYF.

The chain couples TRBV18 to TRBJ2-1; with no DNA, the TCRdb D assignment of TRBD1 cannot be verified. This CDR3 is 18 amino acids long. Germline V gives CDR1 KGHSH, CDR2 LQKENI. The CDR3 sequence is CASSPPKRPSIPWNEQFF.

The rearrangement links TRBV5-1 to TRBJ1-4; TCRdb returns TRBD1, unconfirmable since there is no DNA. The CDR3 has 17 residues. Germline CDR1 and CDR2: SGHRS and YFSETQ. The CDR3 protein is CASSFTGTGGSNEKLFF.

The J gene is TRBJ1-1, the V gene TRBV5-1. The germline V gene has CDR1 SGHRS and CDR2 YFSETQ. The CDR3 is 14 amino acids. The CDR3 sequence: CASRRQGSDHEAFF.

The CDR3: CSVEDLGTGQYF. This sequence joins TRBV29-1 and TRBJ2-5; TCRdb lists TRBD1, though no DNA is available to test this call. Germline-derived CDR1 and CDR2 are SQVTM and ANQGSEA. The CDR3 extends over 12 amino acids.